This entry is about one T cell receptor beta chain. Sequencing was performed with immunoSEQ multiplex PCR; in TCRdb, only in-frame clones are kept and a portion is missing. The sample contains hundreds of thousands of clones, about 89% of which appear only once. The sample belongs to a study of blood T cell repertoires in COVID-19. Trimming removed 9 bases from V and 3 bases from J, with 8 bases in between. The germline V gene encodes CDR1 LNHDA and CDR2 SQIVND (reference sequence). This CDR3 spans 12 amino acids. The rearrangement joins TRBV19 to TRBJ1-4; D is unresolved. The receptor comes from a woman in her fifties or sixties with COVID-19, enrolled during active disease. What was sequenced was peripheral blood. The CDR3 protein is CASERSNEKLFF. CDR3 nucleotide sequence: TGTGCCAGCGAGCGATCTAATGAAAAACTGTTTTTT. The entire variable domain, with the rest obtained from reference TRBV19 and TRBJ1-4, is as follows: DGGITQSPKYLFRKEGQNVTLSCEQNLNHDAMYWYRQDPGQGLRLIYYSQIVNDFQKGDIAEGYSVSREKKESFPLTVTSAQKNPTAFYLCASERSNEKLFFGSGTQLSVL.